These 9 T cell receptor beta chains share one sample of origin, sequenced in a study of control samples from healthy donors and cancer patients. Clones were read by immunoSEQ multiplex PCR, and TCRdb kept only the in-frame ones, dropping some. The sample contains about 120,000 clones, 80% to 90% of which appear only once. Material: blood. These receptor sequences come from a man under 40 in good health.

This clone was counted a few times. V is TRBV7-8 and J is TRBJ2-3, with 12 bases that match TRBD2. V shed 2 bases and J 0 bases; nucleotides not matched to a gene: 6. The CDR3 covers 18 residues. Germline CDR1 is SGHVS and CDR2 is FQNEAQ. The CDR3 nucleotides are TGTGCCAGCAGCTTAAAACTAGCGGGGGGCCGTAGCACAGATACGCAGTATTTT. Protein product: CASSLKLAGGRSTDTQYF.

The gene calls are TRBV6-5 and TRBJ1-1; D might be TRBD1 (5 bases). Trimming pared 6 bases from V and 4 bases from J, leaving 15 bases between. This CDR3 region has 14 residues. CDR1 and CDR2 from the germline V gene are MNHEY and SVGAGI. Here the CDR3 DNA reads TGTGCCAGCAGCCACCGGGAGGGGACCACTGAAGCTTTCTTT. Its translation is CASSHREGTTEAFF.

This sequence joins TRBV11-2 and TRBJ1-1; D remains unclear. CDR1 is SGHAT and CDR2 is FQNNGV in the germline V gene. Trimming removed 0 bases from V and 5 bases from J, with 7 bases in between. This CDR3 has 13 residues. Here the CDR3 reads CASSLDPRTEAFF. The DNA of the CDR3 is TGTGCCAGCAGCTTAGATCCCCGGACTGAAGCTTTCTTT.

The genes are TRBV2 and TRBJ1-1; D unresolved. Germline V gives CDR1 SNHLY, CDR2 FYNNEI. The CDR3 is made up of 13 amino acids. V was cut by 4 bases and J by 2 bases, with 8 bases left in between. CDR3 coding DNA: TGTGCCAGCAGTGTATGGGTCAACACTGAAGCTTTCTTT. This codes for CASSVWVNTEAFF.

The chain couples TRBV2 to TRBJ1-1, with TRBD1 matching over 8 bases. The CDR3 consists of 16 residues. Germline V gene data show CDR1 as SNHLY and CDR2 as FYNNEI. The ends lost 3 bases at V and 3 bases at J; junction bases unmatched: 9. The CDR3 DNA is TGTGCCAGCAGTGATAGGGACGGGACAGGCCACACTGAAGCTTTCTTT. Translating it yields CASSDRDGTGHTEAFF. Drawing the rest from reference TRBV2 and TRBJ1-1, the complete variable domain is EPEVTQTPSHQVTQMGQEVILRCVPISNHLYFYWYRQILGQKVEFLVSFYNNEISEKSEIFDDQFSVERPDGSNFTLKIRSTKLEDSAMYFCASSDRDGTGHTEAFFGQGTRLTVV.

The CDR3 region is CASSSGDVDTQYF. The CDR3, as DNA: TGTGCCAGCAGCTCGGGGGACGTAGATACGCAGTATTTT. The chain is built from TRBV13 and TRBJ2-3; D is possibly TRBD2 (6 bases). CDR3 length: 13 residues. CDR1 and CDR2 from the germline V gene are PRHDT and FYEKMQ (reference sequence). Trimming took off 4 bases at V and 5 bases at J, with 10 bases between the two ends.

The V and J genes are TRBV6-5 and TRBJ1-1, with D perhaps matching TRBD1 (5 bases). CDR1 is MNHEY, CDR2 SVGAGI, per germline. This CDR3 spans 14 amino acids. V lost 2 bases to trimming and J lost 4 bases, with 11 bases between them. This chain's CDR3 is CASSYVRASTEAFF. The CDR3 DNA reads TGTGCCAGCAGTTACGTCAGGGCGAGCACTGAAGCTTTCTTT.

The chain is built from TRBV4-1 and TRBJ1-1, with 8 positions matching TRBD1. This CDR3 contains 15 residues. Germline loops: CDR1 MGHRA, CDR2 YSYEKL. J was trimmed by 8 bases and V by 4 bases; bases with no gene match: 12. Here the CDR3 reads CASSRQAPGQDEAFF. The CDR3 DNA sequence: TGCGCCAGCAGCCGCCAAGCTCCGGGACAGGACGAAGCTTTCTTT.

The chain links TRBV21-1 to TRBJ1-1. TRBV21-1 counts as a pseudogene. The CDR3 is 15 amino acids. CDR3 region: CATHKGVGPNTEAFF. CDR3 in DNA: TGTGCCACCCACAAGGGTGTAGGCCCGAACACTGAAGCTTTCTTT.